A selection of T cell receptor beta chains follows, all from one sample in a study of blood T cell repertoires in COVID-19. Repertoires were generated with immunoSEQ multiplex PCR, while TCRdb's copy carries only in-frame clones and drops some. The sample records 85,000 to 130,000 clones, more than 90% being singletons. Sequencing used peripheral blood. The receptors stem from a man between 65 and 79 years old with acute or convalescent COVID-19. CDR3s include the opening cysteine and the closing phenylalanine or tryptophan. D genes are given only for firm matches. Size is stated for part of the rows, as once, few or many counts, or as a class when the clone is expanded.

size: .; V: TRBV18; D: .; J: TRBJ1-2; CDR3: CASSPSSSQGTIAGYTF; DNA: TGTGCCAGCTCACCGTCTTCCTCGCAGGGGACAATAGCTGGCTACACCTTC
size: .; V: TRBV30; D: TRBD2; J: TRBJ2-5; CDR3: CAWEGLAKETQYF; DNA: TGTGCCTGGGAAGGACTAGCTAAAGAGACCCAGTACTTC
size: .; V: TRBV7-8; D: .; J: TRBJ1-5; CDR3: CASSLHSGPQHF; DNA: TGTGCCAGCAGCTTACATTCGGGGCCCCAGCATTTT
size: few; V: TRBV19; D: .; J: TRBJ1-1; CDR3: CASSIPAALNTEAFF; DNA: TGTGCCAGTAGTATTCCCGCAGCGCTGAACACTGAAGCTTTCTTT
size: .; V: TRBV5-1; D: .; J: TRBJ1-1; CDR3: CASSLILRGETEAFF; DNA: TGCGCCAGCAGCTTGATCTTACGGGGGGAGACTGAAGCTTTCTTT
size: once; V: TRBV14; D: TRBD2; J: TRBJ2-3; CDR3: CASSPPGLAGGDTQYF; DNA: TGTGCCAGCAGCCCTCCGGGACTAGCGGGGGGTGATACGCAGTATTTT
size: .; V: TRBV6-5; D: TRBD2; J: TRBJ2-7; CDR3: CASSYSAGEAYEQYF; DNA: TGTGCCAGCAGTTACTCTGCGGGAGAGGCCTACGAGCAGTACTTC
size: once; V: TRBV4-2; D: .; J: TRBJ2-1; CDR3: CASSPGDGNEQFF; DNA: TGTGCCAGCAGCCCAGGGGACGGGAATGAGCAGTTCTTC
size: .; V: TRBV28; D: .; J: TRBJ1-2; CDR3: CASSPGGYGYTF; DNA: TGTGCCAGCAGCCCCGGGGGCTATGGCTACACCTTC
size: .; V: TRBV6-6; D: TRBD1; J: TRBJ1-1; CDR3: CASSPTGGGEAFF; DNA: TGTGCCAGCAGCCCGACAGGGGGCGGGGAAGCTTTCTTT
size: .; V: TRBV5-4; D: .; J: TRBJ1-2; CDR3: CASLPPGKTYGYTF; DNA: TGTGCCAGCCTACCACCGGGTAAGACCTATGGCTACACCTTC
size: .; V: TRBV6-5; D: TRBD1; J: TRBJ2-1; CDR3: CASSNDRGGNEQFF; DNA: TGTGCCAGCAGTAATGACAGGGGGGGTAATGAGCAGTTCTTC
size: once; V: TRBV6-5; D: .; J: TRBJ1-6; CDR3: CASSYSWTANSPLHF; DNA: TGTGCCAGCAGTTACTCCTGGACAGCTAATTCACCCCTCCACTTT
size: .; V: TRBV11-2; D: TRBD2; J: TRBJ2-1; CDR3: CASSYGLGRDEQFF; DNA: TGTGCCAGCAGCTACGGACTAGGTCGCGATGAGCAGTTCTTC
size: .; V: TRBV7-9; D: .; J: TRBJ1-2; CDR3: CASSSTGTNYGYTF; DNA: TGTGCCAGCAGCTCAACAGGGACCAACTATGGCTACACCTTC
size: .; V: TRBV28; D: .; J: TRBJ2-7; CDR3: CASREVPGNEQYF; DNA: TGTGCCAGCAGAGAGGTACCCGGGAACGAGCAGTACTTC
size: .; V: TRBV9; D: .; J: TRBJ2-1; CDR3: CASSGSGNEQFF; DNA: TGTGCCAGCAGCGGTAGCGGCAATGAGCAGTTCTTC
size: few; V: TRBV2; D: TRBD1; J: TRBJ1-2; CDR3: CASSAGQGRHGYTF; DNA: TGTGCCAGCAGCGCGGGACAGGGGCGCCATGGCTACACCTTC
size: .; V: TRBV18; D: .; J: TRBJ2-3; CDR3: CASSSSSGDTQYF; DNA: TGTGCCAGCTCATCTTCCTCGGGAGATACGCAGTATTTT
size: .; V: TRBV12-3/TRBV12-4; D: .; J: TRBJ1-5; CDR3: CASTSGLQPQHF; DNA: TGTGCCAGCACTTCAGGGTTACAGCCCCAGCATTTT
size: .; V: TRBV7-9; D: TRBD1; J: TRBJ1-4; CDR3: CASSPPQGAQANEKLFF; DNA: TGTGCCAGCAGCCCCCCTCAGGGGGCGCAGGCTAATGAAAAACTGTTTTTT
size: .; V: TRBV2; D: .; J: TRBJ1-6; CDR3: CASRRTLYNSPLHF; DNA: TGTGCCAGCAGACGCACACTATATAATTCACCCCTCCACTTT
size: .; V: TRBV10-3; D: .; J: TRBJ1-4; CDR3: CAIQDGLNEKLFF; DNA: TGTGCCATACAGGACGGTCTTAATGAAAAACTGTTTTTT
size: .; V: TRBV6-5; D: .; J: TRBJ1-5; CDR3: CASSSDRSINQPQHF; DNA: TGTGCCAGCAGTTCTGACAGGAGCATAAATCAGCCCCAGCATTTT
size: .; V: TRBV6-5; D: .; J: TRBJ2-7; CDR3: CASSRDFLSSYEQYF; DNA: TGTGCCAGCAGCAGGGACTTCCTGAGCTCCTACGAGCAGTACTTC
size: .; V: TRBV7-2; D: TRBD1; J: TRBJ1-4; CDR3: CASSLSGTGGWEKLFF; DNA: TGTGCCAGCAGCTTATCCGGGACAGGGGGGTGGGAAAAACTGTTTTTT
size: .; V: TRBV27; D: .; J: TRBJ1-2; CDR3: CASSLSTNYGYTF; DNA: TGTGCCAGCAGTTTATCTACTAACTATGGCTACACCTTC